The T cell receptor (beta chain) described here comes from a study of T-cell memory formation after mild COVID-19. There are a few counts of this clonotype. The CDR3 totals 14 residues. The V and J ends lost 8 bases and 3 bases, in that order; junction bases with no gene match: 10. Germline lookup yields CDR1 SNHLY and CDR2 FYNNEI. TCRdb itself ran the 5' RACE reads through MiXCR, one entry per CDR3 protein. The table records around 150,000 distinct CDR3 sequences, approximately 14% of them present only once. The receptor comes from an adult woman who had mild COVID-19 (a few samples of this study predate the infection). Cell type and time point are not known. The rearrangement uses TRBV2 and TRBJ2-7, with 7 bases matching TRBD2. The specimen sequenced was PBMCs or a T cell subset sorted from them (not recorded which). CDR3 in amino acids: CASSWASGGYEQYF. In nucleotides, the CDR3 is TGTGCCAGCTCGTGGGCTAGCGGTGGCTACGAGCAGTACTTC.